This T cell receptor beta chain is drawn from a study of T cells in Graves' hyperthyroidism and ophthalmopathy. This clonotype appeared many times. RNA transcripts were the template for amplifying TCR beta CDR3 regions. The HTBI set primed first-round TCR CDR3 RT-PCR. Via MiXCR, TCRdb re-called the multiplex PCR reads, giving one row per CDR3 protein. The sample yields about 620,000 distinct CDR3 sequences, around 15% seen once. Sequences were obtained from blood. This TCR was recovered from a woman aged 25 to 39 with Graves' hyperthyroidism.

CDR3 coding DNA: TGCGCCAGCAGCCAAGACTTAGGGACATGGAACACTGAAGCTTTCTTT. Translation gives CASSQDLGTWNTEAFF. The rearrangement joins TRBV4-1 to TRBJ1-1; a weak D match, TRBD1 (6 bases). The ends were cut back, 0 bases at V and 1 base at J, with 12 bases in the middle. The CDR3 contains 16 residues. CDR1 and CDR2 (germline): MGHRA, YSYEKL.